This note documents a single T cell receptor (beta chain) sequence. At least ten counts were recorded for this clonotype. The clone's antigen remains unknown. No clone much larger than this one lies a single base away; base qualities are absent. These data belong to a study of early T cells in non-severe SARS-CoV-2 infection (dated by TCRdb to the early 2020s). Background for the entire study: TCR sequencing used bulk RNA from unsorted whole blood, so alpha and beta chains could not be paired.

Paper-wide results and their limitations: VDJdb matching was skewed toward anti-spike CD8 responses and likely underestimated virus-specific expansions, missing private and CD4 specificities.

Library creation used 5' RACE. Instrument used: NextSeq 500. Unique molecular identifiers were attached to individual cDNA molecules in the TCR library protocol so that sequencing error and PCR bias could be corrected. Both TCR alpha and beta chains were sequenced, and tight co-correlation was observed between alpha and beta sequence abundances in each sample. The study's processing was this. Decombinator V4 was used to annotate TCR sequences for V gene, J gene and CDR3. Expanded TCRs were defined as changing significantly between any two time points under a Poisson model with p below 0.0001. TCR abundances were normalised to the total number of TCRs sequenced per sample and were expressed as counts per million. TRAV1-2 paired with TRAJ12, TRAJ20 or TRAJ33 defined MAIT TCRs, while TRAV10 paired with TRAJ18 defined iNKT TCRs. VDJdb, accessed 1 November 2021, was searched for CMV, EBV and SARS-CoV-2 annotated TCRs, excluding TCRs annotated for multiple antigens. The public reads were run again by TCRdb, first through fastp at Q25 and then through MiXCR, and only productive beta chains were kept. Rows merge per CDR3 protein into single entries with the most common DNA and genes. The V and J calls follow TCRdb's processing rather than the paper's. Counted in this sample were some 40,000 distinct CDR3 sequences; just under 4% of them appeared once. Less than 12% of the sample comes from the top ten.

CDR1 is given as SGHRS and CDR2 as YFSETQ, both from the germline V gene. The CDR3 runs 17 residues from the cysteine to the phenylalanine. Solely the CDR3 DNA is kept, with 51 bases framed from the first base. V is reduced by 3 bases and J by 1 base, leaving a spacing of 14 bases between them. Set within a cohort of healthcare workers in London, UK, this nested case-control study involved weekly PCR testing of nasopharyngeal swabs along with blood sampling. Healthcare workers were enrolled in the week of the UK lockdown, from 23 to 31 March 2020, and were followed every week for up to about 15 weeks.

This receptor was obtained from an adult who was a healthcare worker with PCR-confirmed SARS-CoV-2 infection or an uninfected control (not recorded which). This sequence uses TRBV5-1 and TRBJ2-6, and TRBD1 may be the D gene, going by 6 matching bases. The material sequenced was whole blood. The DNA sequence is as follows: TGCGCCAGCAGCTCGGACAGCTCCACTTCTGGGGCCAACGTCCTGACTTTC. This gives the protein CASSSDSSTSGANVLTF.